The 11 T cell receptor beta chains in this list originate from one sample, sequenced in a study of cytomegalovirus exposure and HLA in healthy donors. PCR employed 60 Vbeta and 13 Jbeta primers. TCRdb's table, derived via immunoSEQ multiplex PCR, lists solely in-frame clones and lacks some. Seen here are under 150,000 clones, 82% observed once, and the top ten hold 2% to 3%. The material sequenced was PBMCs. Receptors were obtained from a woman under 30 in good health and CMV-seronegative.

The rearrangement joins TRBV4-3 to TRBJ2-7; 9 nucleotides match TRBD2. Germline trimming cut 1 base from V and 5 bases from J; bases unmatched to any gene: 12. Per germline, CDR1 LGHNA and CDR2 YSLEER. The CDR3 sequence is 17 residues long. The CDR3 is CASSQAPTGSGSDEQYF. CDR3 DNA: TGCGCCAGCAGCCAAGCCCCAACGGGTAGCGGGAGCGACGAGCAGTACTTC.

The CDR3 nucleotides read TGTGCCAGCAGTCCCGAACAGGGGTTCACTGAAGCTTTCTTT. Translating it yields CASSPEQGFTEAFF. The chain joins TRBV6-5 to TRBJ1-1, with 7 bases lining up with TRBD1. Per the germline V gene, CDR1 is MNHEY and CDR2 is SVGAGI. This CDR3 region has 14 residues. Trimming cost V 5 bases and J 4 bases; bases outside gene matches: 7.

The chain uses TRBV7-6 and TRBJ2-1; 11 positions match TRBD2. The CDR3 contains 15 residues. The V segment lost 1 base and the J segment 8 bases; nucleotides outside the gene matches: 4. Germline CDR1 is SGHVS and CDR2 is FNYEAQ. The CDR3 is CASSLVLAGGDEQFF. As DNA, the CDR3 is TGTGCCAGCAGCTTAGTCCTAGCGGGAGGCGATGAGCAGTTCTTC.

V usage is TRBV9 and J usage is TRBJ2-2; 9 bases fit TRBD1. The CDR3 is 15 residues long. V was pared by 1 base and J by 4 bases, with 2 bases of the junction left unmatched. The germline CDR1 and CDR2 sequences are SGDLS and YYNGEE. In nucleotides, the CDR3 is TGTGCCAGCAGCGTATGGGACAGGGCCACCGGGGAGCTGTTTTTT. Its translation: CASSVWDRATGELFF.

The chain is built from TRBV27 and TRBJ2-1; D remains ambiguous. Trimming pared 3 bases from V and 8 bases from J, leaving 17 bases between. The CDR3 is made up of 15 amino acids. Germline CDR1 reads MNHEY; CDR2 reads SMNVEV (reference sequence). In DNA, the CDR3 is TGTGCCAGCAGTTTCGAGCCCGAAGCCCTCTATGAGCAGTTCTTC. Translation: CASSFEPEALYEQFF.

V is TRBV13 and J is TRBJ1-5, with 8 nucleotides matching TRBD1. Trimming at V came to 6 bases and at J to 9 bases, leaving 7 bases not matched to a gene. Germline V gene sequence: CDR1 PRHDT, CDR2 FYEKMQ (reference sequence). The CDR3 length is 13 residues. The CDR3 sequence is CASSTDREGPQHF. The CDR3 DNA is TGTGCCAGCAGTACGGACAGGGAAGGGCCCCAGCATTTT.

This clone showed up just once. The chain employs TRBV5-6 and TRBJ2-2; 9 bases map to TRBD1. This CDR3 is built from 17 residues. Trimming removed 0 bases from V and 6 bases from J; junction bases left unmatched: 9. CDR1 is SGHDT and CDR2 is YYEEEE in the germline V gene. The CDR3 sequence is CASSLAQGADVAGELFF. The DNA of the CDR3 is TGTGCCAGCAGCTTGGCACAGGGGGCAGATGTGGCCGGGGAGCTGTTTTTT.

The CDR3 coding sequence is TGTGCCAGCAGTTTACGGGGTGTCGTCACTGAAGCTTTCTTT. Residues: CASSLRGVVTEAFF. The chain joins TRBV27 to TRBJ1-1; unclear D gene. The length of the CDR3 is 14 residues. Trimming removed 2 bases at V and 4 bases at J, with 11 bases between. In germline, CDR1 is MNHEY, CDR2 SMNVEV (reference sequence).

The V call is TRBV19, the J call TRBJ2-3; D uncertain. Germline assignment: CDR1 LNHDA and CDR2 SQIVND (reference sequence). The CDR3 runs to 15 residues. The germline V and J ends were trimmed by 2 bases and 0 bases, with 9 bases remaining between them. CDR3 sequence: CASSILPVSTDTQYF. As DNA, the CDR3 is TGTGCCAGTAGTATATTACCAGTGAGCACAGATACGCAGTATTTT.

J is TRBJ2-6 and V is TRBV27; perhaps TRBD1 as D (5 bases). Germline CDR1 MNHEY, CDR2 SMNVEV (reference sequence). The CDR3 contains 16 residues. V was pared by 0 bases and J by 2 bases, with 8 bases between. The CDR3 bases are TGTGCCAGCAGTTTATCCCCCAGGGCTGGGGCCAACGTCCTGACTTTC. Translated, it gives CASSLSPRAGANVLTF.

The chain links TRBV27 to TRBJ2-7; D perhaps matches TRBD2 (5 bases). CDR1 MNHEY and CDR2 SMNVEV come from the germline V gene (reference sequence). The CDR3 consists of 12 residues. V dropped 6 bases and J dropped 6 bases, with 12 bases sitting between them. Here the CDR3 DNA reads TGTGCCAGCAGCCCGGGGTGGGGCGAGCAGTACTTC. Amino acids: CASSPGWGEQYF.